The subject of this entry is one T cell receptor (beta chain). These data are taken from a study of blood T cell repertoires in COVID-19. Libraries were prepared by immunoSEQ multiplex PCR; TCRdb keeps only in-frame clonotypes and omits some of them. The sample contains about 240,000 clones, 82% of which appear only once. The V gene's germline CDR1 is LGHDT and CDR2 YNNKEL (reference sequence). The V and J ends lost 0 bases and 1 base respectively, with 15 bases between them. The CDR3 is made up of 17 amino acids. This TCR derives from a woman aged 80 or over with COVID-19, enrolled during active disease. Sequenced: peripheral blood. The chain links TRBV3-1 (or the pseudogene TRBV3-2) to TRBJ2-5; D not resolved. The CDR3 coding sequence is TGTGCCAGCAGCCAAGATATGAGGCCCTACCCCCAAGAGACCCAGTACTTC. Translation gives CASSQDMRPYPQETQYF.